The 23 T cell receptor beta chains listed next were all sequenced from one sample in a study of response to subunit inactivated influenza vaccine (dated by TCRdb to the late 2010s). Library preparation was by RT-PCR. The sequencer listed for this sample is Illumina HiSeq 2500. Through fastp at Q25 and MiXCR, TCRdb rebuilt clones from the public reads, retaining in-frame beta chains. Each CDR3 protein appears once, grouped with its most common genes and DNA. For this sample the table gives under 850,000 distinct CDR3 sequences, of which under 20% were detected only once. About 11% of the sample is in the top ten clones. This material consisted of PBMCs from blood, taken roughly 5 days after vaccination. Source of these receptors: a man aged 45 to 65 who received an inactivated influenza vaccine. Donor details come from another sample of the same person, matched by shared clones.

The chain employs TRBV20-1 and TRBJ2-7; TRBD1 or TRBD2 may be the D gene (5 bases each). The CDR3 extends over 14 amino acids. Trimming took 4 bases from V and 1 from J, leaving 14 bases between them. Germline CDR1 DFQATT, CDR2 SNEGSKA (reference sequence). The chain's CDR3 is CSAITLGASYEQYF. In DNA, the CDR3 is TGCAGTGCTATCACCCTCGGGGCTTCCTACGAGCAGTACTTC.

This clonotype has a handful of counts. The chain employs TRBV20-1 and TRBJ1-1; D not resolved. Looked up from germline, CDR1 is DFQATT and CDR2 is SNEGSKA (reference sequence). V lost 1 base to trimming and J lost 0 bases, with 6 bases between them. CDR3 length equals 13 residues. The CDR3 spells CSARVVMNTEAFF. In DNA form, the CDR3 reads TGCAGTGCTAGAGTCGTAATGAACACTGAAGCTTTCTTT.

This clonotype has a handful of counts. The rearrangement links TRBV18 to TRBJ2-1; 7 bases line up with TRBD2. Germline assignment: CDR1 KGHSH and CDR2 LQKENI. This CDR3 spans 16 amino acids. V dropped 0 bases and J dropped 4; count of bases not matched to a gene: 6. The CDR3 spells CASSPPVSSGYNEQFF. The CDR3 DNA reads TGTGCCAGCTCACCACCGGTTTCTAGCGGATACAATGAGCAGTTCTTC. The full variable domain, completed using reference TRBV18 and TRBJ2-1, is NAGVMQNPRHLVRRRGQEARLRCSPMKGHSHVYWYRQLPEEGLKFMVYLQKENIIDESGMPKERFSAEFPKEGPSILRIQQVVRGDSAAYFCASSPPVSSGYNEQFFGPGTRLTVL.

This clonotype was observed a few times. The V and J genes are TRBV6-1 and TRBJ1-5; 7 bases line up with TRBD1. Germline V gives CDR1 MNHNS, CDR2 SASEGT. J gave up 3 bases and V 5 bases, and 7 bases lay outside the gene matches. CDR3 length equals 15 residues. Here the CDR3 reads CASSTGEFDNQPQHF. For the CDR3, the DNA is TGTGCCAGCAGTACAGGGGAATTTGACAATCAGCCCCAGCATTTT.

Many counts were recorded for this clonotype. The chain recombines TRBV6-6 with TRBJ1-6; D unresolved. This CDR3 region has 13 residues. Trimming pared 5 bases from V and 5 bases from J, leaving 7 bases between. The germline CDR1 and CDR2 sequences are MNHNY and SVGAGI (reference sequence). The CDR3 coding sequence is TGTGCCAGCAGTCCCCGTGATAATTCACCCCTCCACTTT. It yields the protein CASSPRDNSPLHF.

Only one count was recorded for this clonotype. Here the CDR3 reads CASSPRTSLFGELFF. Written as DNA, the CDR3 is TGTGCCAGCAGCCCTAGGACTAGCTTGTTCGGGGAGCTGTTTTTT. J is TRBJ2-2 and V is TRBV7-2; 8 bases map to TRBD2. V gave up 5 bases and J gave up 7 bases; unmatched junction bases: 9. Germline V gives CDR1 SGHTA, CDR2 FQGNSA. The CDR3 has 15 residues.

The chain carries TRBV28 and TRBJ2-2, with D possibly matching TRBD1 (5 bases). V lost 5 bases, J lost 6 bases, and 22 bases lay in between. CDR1 and CDR2 from the germline V gene are MDHEN and SYDVKM. This CDR3 is built from 17 residues. CDR3 residues: CASSPLRRVVYSGELFF. DNA for the CDR3: TGTGCCAGCAGTCCTCTCCGCAGGGTCGTCTACTCCGGGGAGCTGTTTTTT.

Only a few counts were recorded for this clonotype. The chain recombines TRBV29-1 with TRBJ1-5; D call uncertain. This CDR3 region has 13 residues. The V gene's germline CDR1 is SQVTM and CDR2 ANQGSEA. V was trimmed by 6 bases and J by 2 bases, leaving 11 bases between them. The CDR3 sequence is CSVSFGGNQPQHF. In nucleotides, the CDR3 is TGCAGCGTCTCTTTTGGTGGCAATCAGCCCCAGCATTTT. Full variable domain (remainder filled in from reference TRBV29-1 and TRBJ1-5): SAVISQKPSRDICQRGTSLTIQCQVDSQVTMMFWYRQQPGQSLTLIATANQGSEATYESGFVIDKFPISRPNLTFSTLTVSNMSPEDSSIYLCSVSFGGNQPQHFGDGTRLSIL.

The sample holds a few counts of this clonotype. The V and J genes are TRBV12-3 or TRBV12-4 and TRBJ2-2; 7 bases agree with TRBD2. The CDR3 runs to 15 residues. V gave up 1 base and J gave up 7 bases; unmatched junction bases: 6. The CDR3 protein is CASSLVAGVGGELFF. Here the CDR3 DNA reads TGTGCCAGCAGTTTAGTCGCGGGGGTCGGCGGGGAGCTGTTTTTT.

This chain connects TRBV28 to TRBJ2-6; 7 nucleotides align to TRBD1. The CDR3 runs to 16 residues. The germline V gene has CDR1 MDHEN and CDR2 SYDVKM. The V gene end was trimmed by 8 bases and the J gene end by 0 bases; junction bases not matched to a gene: 7. The CDR3 sequence: CASGTDVPSGANVLTF. The CDR3 DNA follows: TGTGCCAGCGGGACAGACGTTCCCTCTGGGGCCAACGTCCTGACTTTC.

The V gene is TRBV2, the J gene TRBJ1-6; TRBD1 matches at 9 bases. V dropped 6 bases and J dropped 9; count of bases not matched to a gene: 6. The CDR3 is 14 amino acids. CDR1 and CDR2 (germline): SNHLY, FYNNEI. CDR3 bases: TGTGCCAGCAGGGGACAGGGAGGTATTTCACCCCTCCACTTT. Translation gives CASRGQGGISPLHF.

The V call is TRBV24-1, the J call TRBJ2-1; TRBD1 might be the D (8 bases). CDR1 is KGHDR and CDR2 is SFDVKD in the germline V gene. Trimming pared 9 bases from V and 7 bases from J, leaving 12 bases between. The CDR3 consists of 12 residues. The CDR3 DNA is TGTGCCACCGACAGGGGAGGGAATGAGCAGTTCTTC. It is translated as CATDRGGNEQFF.

This clonotype was seen a few times. The chain couples TRBV27 to TRBJ2-1; 10 bases agree with TRBD1. The CDR3 consists of 15 residues. Per the germline V gene, CDR1 is MNHEY and CDR2 is SMNVEV (reference sequence). V shed 3 bases, J shed 12 bases, and the junction held 11 bases outside the gene matches. CDR3 protein: CASSFETGGEGGQFF. CDR3 DNA sequence: TGTGCCAGCAGTTTTGAGACAGGGGGCGAAGGTGGGCAGTTCTTC.

The chain joins TRBV7-2 to TRBJ2-1, with D hard to call. V was cut by 1 base and J by 3 bases, with 7 bases left in between. This CDR3 has 14 amino acids. CDR1 SGHTA and CDR2 FQGNSA come from the germline V gene. The CDR3 protein is CASSLGQIYNEQFF. CDR3 bases: TGTGCCAGCAGCTTAGGCCAGATCTACAATGAGCAGTTCTTC.

Concerning this clonotype itself: The junction and the germline gene differ at one end; a read error may be behind it. This chain links TRBV4-1 with TRBJ2-3, with 7 bases that match TRBD2. The CDR3 covers 16 residues. Germline V gene sequence: CDR1 MGHRA, CDR2 YSYEKL. The CDR3 DNA reads as TGCGCCAGCAGCCAAGTAGCTAGCGGAGGCACAGATACGCAGAATTTT. This encodes CASSQVASGGTDTQNF.

The V and J genes are TRBV6-2 or TRBV6-3 and TRBJ2-7; tentative D call: TRBD1 (6 bases). CDR3 length equals 15 residues. Germline V gene lookup returns CDR1 MNHEY and CDR2 SVGEGT. The V end was cut by 4 bases, the J end by 1 base, with 14 bases between. As DNA, the CDR3 is TGTGCCAGCAGTTCCCACAGGGACCCATCCTACGAGCAGTACTTC. Protein: CASSSHRDPSYEQYF.

This clonotype showed up many times. CDR3 sequence (DNA): TGTGCCAGCAGCTTAGGGACGGGCCTGGGTGGCTACACCTTC. Translating gives CASSLGTGLGGYTF. The chain carries TRBV7-9 and TRBJ1-2; D is ambiguous. The CDR3 consists of 14 residues. V lost 1 base and J lost 7, with 13 bases in between. Germline assignment: CDR1 SEHNR and CDR2 FQNEAQ (reference sequence).

This clonotype appeared many times. The chain recombines TRBV12-3 or TRBV12-4 with TRBJ2-5, with D unclear. CDR3 length: 12 residues. Trimming removed 3 bases at V and 4 bases at J, with 6 bases between. DNA of the CDR3: TGTGCCAGCAGTTTCGCATCAGAGACCCAGTACTTC. It encodes CASSFASETQYF.

This chain links TRBV20-1 with TRBJ2-7; TRBD2 agrees at 9 bases. Germline-derived CDR1 and CDR2 are DFQATT and SNEGSKA (reference sequence). There are 13 residues in the CDR3. Unmatched junction bases numbered 6, after V lost 6 bases and J lost 3 bases. DNA for the CDR3: TGCAGTGCGGAGCGGGGGGCGGACTACGAGCAGTACTTC. The encoded protein is CSAERGADYEQYF.

The CDR3 sequence is CASSAGLAEAYNEQFF. The CDR3, as DNA: TGTGCCAGCAGCGCGGGACTAGCGGAGGCCTACAATGAGCAGTTCTTC. The chain links TRBV13 to TRBJ2-1; 11 nucleotides align to TRBD2. J was trimmed by 2 bases and V by 5 bases; bases with no gene match: 5. Germline V CDR1 and CDR2: PRHDT, FYEKMQ (reference sequence). This CDR3 comprises 16 residues.

This clonotype turned up a few times. CDR3 loop: CASTRSGTEAFF. In DNA form, the CDR3 reads TGCGCCAGCACGAGGTCGGGCACTGAAGCTTTCTTT. This chain joins TRBV5-1 and TRBJ1-1, with unresolved D. The V and J ends lost 6 bases and 4 bases respectively, with 10 bases between them. The CDR3 covers 12 residues. Germline-derived CDR1 and CDR2 are SGHRS and YFSETQ.

This clonotype was seen a few times. The chain has TRBV5-5 and TRBJ2-7; TRBD2 agrees at 8 bases. CDR1 SGHKS and CDR2 YYEKEE come from the germline V gene (reference sequence). V was pared by 3 bases and J by 2 bases, with 16 bases of the junction left unmatched. This CDR3 contains 18 residues. CDR3 nucleotides: TGTGCCAGCAGCTGGCGGGGGGCGCAATTTCAGCTGACCTACGAGCAGTACTTC. Its translation is CASSWRGAQFQLTYEQYF.

The chain joins TRBV4-3 to TRBJ2-7, with D uncertain. The V end was cut by 0 bases, the J end by 0 bases, with 12 bases between. Germline loops: CDR1 LGHNA, CDR2 YSLEER. The CDR3 extends over 16 amino acids. The CDR3 region is CASSQDYGRSSYEQYF. The CDR3 DNA follows: TGCGCCAGCAGCCAAGATTATGGGCGGTCCTCCTACGAGCAGTACTTC.